This entry lists 21 T cell receptor beta chains sequenced from one sample in a study of blood T cell repertoires in COVID-19. Data came from immunoSEQ multiplex PCR; TCRdb stores just in-frame clones and leaves some out. The profile shows around 20,000 clones, roughly 92% of them singletons. The sequenced material came from peripheral blood. These receptors were collected from a human donor in a cohort sampled during active COVID-19.

The genes are TRBV7-8 and TRBJ2-1; 12 bases align to TRBD2. There are 19 residues in the CDR3. The junction had 12 bases not matched to a gene; V was cut back by 4 bases and J by 2 bases. Germline values: CDR1 SGHVS, CDR2 FQNEAQ. This CDR3 is CASSSVLAGGLGTYNEQFF. The CDR3 nucleotides read TGTGCCAGCAGCTCAGTACTAGCGGGAGGTCTCGGCACCTACAATGAGCAGTTCTTC.

The chain employs TRBV30 and TRBJ2-2; 7 nucleotides agree with TRBD1. CDR3 length: 13 residues. Germline lookup yields CDR1 GTSNPN and CDR2 SVGIG (reference sequence). J gave up 5 bases and V 3 bases, and 3 bases lay outside the gene matches. The CDR3 reads CAWSLQGTGELFF. The CDR3 coding sequence is TGTGCCTGGAGCCTACAGGGGACCGGGGAGCTGTTTTTT.

The chain has TRBV7-9 and TRBJ2-1; D perhaps matches TRBD2 (6 bases). CDR1 is SEHNR and CDR2 is FQNEAQ in the germline V gene (reference sequence). The CDR3 covers 15 residues. Trimming removed 5 bases at V and 4 bases at J, with 15 bases between. As DNA, the CDR3 is TGTGCCAGCAGCCCCACAAGGGGAGGTTACAATGAGCAGTTCTTC. This encodes CASSPTRGGYNEQFF.

This chain uses TRBV9 with TRBJ2-3, with 7 bases matching TRBD1. Per the germline V gene, CDR1 is SGDLS and CDR2 is YYNGEE. The CDR3 has 15 amino acids. J was trimmed by 3 bases and V by 0 bases; bases with no gene match: 4. The CDR3 region has the DNA TGTGCCAGCAGCGTAGGGACAGGAAAGACAGATACGCAGTATTTT. It codes for CASSVGTGKTDTQYF.

The J gene is TRBJ2-7, the V gene TRBV5-1; D call uncertain. The ends were cut back, 0 bases at V and 6 bases at J, with 7 bases in the middle. The CDR3 runs 12 residues. CDR1 is SGHRS and CDR2 is YFSETQ in the germline V gene. The CDR3 DNA follows: TGCGCCAGCAGCTTGGGTTTCTCCGAGCAGTACTTC. Translated, it gives CASSLGFSEQYF.

The chain combines TRBV9 with TRBJ2-3; 8 positions match TRBD2. Germline V gene sequence: CDR1 SGDLS, CDR2 YYNGEE. The J segment lost 6 bases and the V segment lost 4 bases, leaving 13 bases of the junction unmatched. The CDR3 has 16 amino acids. CDR3 protein: CASSQIGGAWGDTQYF. The CDR3 bases are TGTGCCAGCAGCCAGATCGGGGGGGCCTGGGGTGATACGCAGTATTTT.

The chain couples TRBV6-4 to TRBJ1-6; D uncertain. CDR1 is MRHNA and CDR2 is SNTAGT in the germline V gene. V was trimmed by 6 bases and J by 0 bases, leaving 12 bases between them. This CDR3 has 16 amino acids. The CDR3 loop is CASSAGGSSYNSPLHF. The CDR3 DNA is TGTGCCAGCAGCGCCGGAGGGAGCTCCTATAATTCACCCCTCCACTTT.

The chain recombines TRBV28 with TRBJ1-5; 7 bases agree with TRBD1. The CDR3 loop spans 14 amino acids. The V gene end was trimmed by 9 bases and the J gene end by 0 bases; junction bases not matched to a gene: 5. Germline V gene data show CDR1 as MDHEN and CDR2 as SYDVKM. The CDR3 reads CASRQGLSNQPQHF. In DNA, the CDR3 is TGTGCCAGTCGACAGGGCCTTAGCAATCAGCCCCAGCATTTT.

The J gene is TRBJ2-3, the V gene TRBV6-2 or TRBV6-3; D is perhaps TRBD2 (6 bases). V lost 3 bases, J lost 0 bases, and 19 bases lay in between. The CDR3 runs to 18 residues. Germline V gene sequence: CDR1 MNHEY, CDR2 SVGEGT. The CDR3 sequence is CASSYGLVGRTSTDTQYF. CDR3 DNA sequence: TGTGCCAGCAGTTATGGGCTAGTGGGGAGGACTAGCACAGATACGCAGTATTTT.

The rearrangement links TRBV4-1 to TRBJ2-7, with D unclear. The CDR3 runs to 14 residues. Trimming removed 3 bases at V and 0 bases at J, with 9 bases between. CDR1 MGHRA and CDR2 YSYEKL come from the germline V gene. The CDR3 sequence is CASSHFKSSYEQYF. The CDR3 DNA follows: TGCGCCAGCAGCCATTTTAAGAGCTCCTACGAGCAGTACTTC.

The chain is built from TRBV29-1 and TRBJ2-3; D call uncertain. The length of the CDR3 is 15 residues. Germline V gene lookup returns CDR1 SQVTM and CDR2 ANQGSEA. The V gene lost 2 bases and the J gene lost 2 bases, with 14 bases spanning the gap. CDR3 amino acids: CSVERSTANTDTQYF. Written as DNA, the CDR3 is TGCAGCGTTGAAAGGAGTACGGCGAACACAGATACGCAGTATTTT.

This rearrangement joins TRBV12-3 or TRBV12-4 to TRBJ2-5; D unclear. The CDR3 runs 12 residues. The V end lost 6 bases, the J end lost 7 bases, and 12 bases lay between the germline ends. This CDR3 is CASRSTVGTQYF. For the CDR3, the DNA is TGTGCCAGCAGGTCAACAGTTGGGACCCAGTACTTC.

This rearrangement joins TRBV24-1 to TRBJ2-2, with D possibly TRBD2 on 6 matching bases. The CDR3 totals 17 residues. Germline V CDR1 and CDR2: KGHDR, SFDVKD. The V gene lost 4 bases and the J gene lost 2 bases, with 16 bases spanning the gap. The CDR3 protein is CATSDPSGRLNTGELFF. CDR3 coding DNA: TGTGCCACCAGTGACCCGTCGGGGAGGCTCAACACCGGGGAGCTGTTTTTT.

The chain has TRBV13 and TRBJ2-3; 9 bases are a match to TRBD2. With 5 bases clipped from V and 4 bases from J, the junction kept 4 bases outside the gene matches. This CDR3 is 14 amino acids long. CDR1 and CDR2 from the germline V gene are PRHDT and FYEKMQ (reference sequence). The CDR3 coding sequence is TGTGCCAGCAGCCGTAGCGGGGGCGCAGATACGCAGTATTTT. Residues: CASSRSGGADTQYF.

This clone was seen only once. The gene calls are TRBV6-5 and TRBJ1-2; D is possibly TRBD1 (5 bases). CDR1 MNHEY and CDR2 SVGAGI come from the germline V gene. The V and J ends lost 2 bases and 0 bases respectively, with 7 bases between them. The CDR3 length is 14 residues. The CDR3 DNA is TGTGCCAGCAGTTACGACAGCACTAACTATGGCTACACCTTC. This codes for CASSYDSTNYGYTF.

The chain joins TRBV19 to TRBJ1-3; 7 bases align to TRBD1. Germline V lookup: CDR1 LNHDA, CDR2 SQIVND (reference sequence). After removal of 9 bases from V and 2 bases from J, the junction contained 1 base not matched to a gene. This CDR3 region has 12 residues. The CDR3 is CARTGPGNTIYF. CDR3 nucleotide sequence: TGTGCCAGGACAGGGCCTGGAAACACCATATATTTT.

The genes are TRBV5-4 and TRBJ2-1, with 11 positions matching TRBD1. The CDR3 contains 16 residues. CDR1 SGHNT and CDR2 YYREEE come from the germline V gene (reference sequence). Losses at the gene ends were 2 bases for V and 3 bases for J; bases not matched to a gene: 4. The CDR3 spells CASSFPGTGGYNEQFF. DNA for the CDR3: TGTGCCAGCAGCTTCCCCGGGACAGGGGGCTACAATGAGCAGTTCTTC.

V is TRBV11-3 and J is TRBJ2-7, with 8 bases that match TRBD1. V lost 4 bases and J lost 0; bases outside the gene matches: 5. Germline CDR1 is SGHNT and CDR2 is YENEEA. The CDR3 has 15 residues. The CDR3 sequence: CASSSGGSVSYEQYF. CDR3 bases: TGTGCCAGCAGCTCAGGGGGCTCTGTCTCCTACGAGCAGTACTTC.

The V gene is TRBV18, the J gene TRBJ2-7; 7 nucleotides agree with TRBD2. The CDR3 spans 15 residues. The germline V gene encodes CDR1 KGHSH and CDR2 LQKENI. J gave up 3 bases and V 3 bases, and 8 bases lay outside the gene matches. CDR3 protein: CASSPGGKEVYEQYF. DNA of the CDR3: TGTGCCAGCTCACCGGGGGGGAAAGAGGTCTACGAGCAGTACTTC.

This clone was counted once. The chain recombines TRBV10-2 with TRBJ1-2; 7 bases are a match to TRBD1. Trimming removed 3 bases from V and 7 bases from J; junction bases left unmatched: 8. The germline V gene has CDR1 WSHSY and CDR2 SAAADI. The CDR3 consists of 14 residues. The CDR3 DNA reads as TGCGCCAGCAGTGAAGGGGGCGCGGTCACTGGCTACACCTTC. Translated, it gives CASSEGGAVTGYTF.

This rearrangement joins TRBV6-1 to TRBJ1-4; D is possibly TRBD1 (6 bases). Germline loops: CDR1 MNHNS, CDR2 SASEGT. This CDR3 has 15 residues. The V and J ends lost 1 base and 6 bases respectively, with 12 bases between them. CDR3 sequence: CASSEGSYRDEKLFF. The CDR3 nucleotides read TGTGCCAGCAGTGAAGGAAGTTACAGGGATGAAAAACTGTTTTTT.